This is a list of T cell receptor beta chains from one sample in a study of T cell changes during pregnancy in multiple sclerosis. Profiling relied on immunoSEQ multiplex PCR, and the TCRdb table lists in-frame clones only, not all of them. The data hold almost 35,000 clones, with just over 90% observed a single time. The input for sequencing was CD8+ T cells from peripheral blood mononuclear cells, taken in the first trimester of pregnancy. The source is a female donor with multiple sclerosis, enrolled in a pregnancy study. CDR3s include the opening cysteine and the closing phenylalanine or tryptophan. Each record gives: D gene, clone size, J gene, V gene, CDR3 protein, CDR3 DNA. The D gene is left open where the match is weak. A clone size is listed for some rows: how often the clone was seen (once, few, many), or a class if it is expanded.

D gene: .; clone size: few; J gene: TRBJ1-1; V gene: TRBV19; CDR3 protein: CASSMARNTEAFF; CDR3 DNA: TGTGCCAGTAGTATGGCCAGGAACACTGAAGCTTTCTTT
D gene: TRBD2; clone size: .; J gene: TRBJ2-2; V gene: TRBV5-6; CDR3 protein: CASSPPALAGAGELFF; CDR3 DNA: TGTGCCAGCAGCCCGCCTGCACTAGCGGGTGCCGGGGAGCTGTTTTTT
D gene: .; clone size: .; J gene: TRBJ2-1; V gene: TRBV7-8; CDR3 protein: CASSFRGFGYEQFF; CDR3 DNA: TGTGCCAGCAGCTTTAGGGGGTTCGGGTATGAGCAGTTCTTC
D gene: TRBD2; clone size: .; J gene: TRBJ2-7; V gene: TRBV9; CDR3 protein: CASSPSGSYEQYF; CDR3 DNA: TGTGCCAGCAGCCCCAGCGGGAGTTACGAGCAGTACTTC
D gene: .; clone size: few; J gene: TRBJ2-1; V gene: TRBV5-4; CDR3 protein: CASSFRDEQFF; CDR3 DNA: TGTGCCAGCAGCTTCCGGGATGAGCAGTTCTTC
D gene: .; clone size: .; J gene: TRBJ1-2; V gene: TRBV28; CDR3 protein: CASSSGPSYGYTF; CDR3 DNA: TGTGCCAGCAGTTCTGGGCCGTCCTATGGCTACACCTTC
D gene: TRBD1; clone size: once; J gene: TRBJ2-7; V gene: TRBV5-1; CDR3 protein: CASSLGQGPSYEQYF; CDR3 DNA: TGCGCCAGCAGCTTAGGACAGGGGCCCTCCTACGAGCAGTACTTC
D gene: .; clone size: few; J gene: TRBJ2-3; V gene: TRBV27; CDR3 protein: CASSPSTDTQYF; CDR3 DNA: TGTGCCAGCAGTCCTAGCACAGATACGCAGTATTTT
D gene: TRBD1; clone size: .; J gene: TRBJ2-1; V gene: TRBV27; CDR3 protein: CASSFRDSYNEQFF; CDR3 DNA: TGTGCCAGCAGTTTCCGGGACAGCTACAATGAGCAGTTCTTC
D gene: TRBD2; clone size: .; J gene: TRBJ2-7; V gene: TRBV27; CDR3 protein: CASSFSSGSYEQYF; CDR3 DNA: TGTGCCAGCAGTTTCTCTAGCGGGTCCTACGAGCAGTACTTC
D gene: .; clone size: .; J gene: TRBJ1-2; V gene: TRBV5-1; CDR3 protein: CASSLSSPGLPLYGYTF; CDR3 DNA: TGCGCCAGCAGCTTGTCGAGTCCGGGACTTCCCCTATATGGCTACACCTTC
D gene: TRBD2; clone size: .; J gene: TRBJ2-3; V gene: TRBV14; CDR3 protein: CASSLGWTSGRFADTQYF; CDR3 DNA: TGTGCCAGCAGCCTAGGGTGGACTAGCGGGAGGTTCGCAGATACGCAGTATTTT
D gene: .; clone size: .; J gene: TRBJ2-3; V gene: TRBV5-6; CDR3 protein: CASSLGREVTDTQYF; CDR3 DNA: TGTGCCAGCAGCTTAGGCAGGGAGGTTACAGATACGCAGTATTTT
D gene: .; clone size: once; J gene: TRBJ2-1; V gene: TRBV7-9; CDR3 protein: CASSLLSHEQFF; CDR3 DNA: TGTGCCAGCAGCTTACTAAGCCATGAGCAGTTCTTC
D gene: .; clone size: .; J gene: TRBJ2-1; V gene: TRBV9; CDR3 protein: CASSVGQTEQFF; CDR3 DNA: TGTGCCAGCAGCGTAGGGCAGACAGAGCAGTTCTTC
D gene: .; clone size: .; J gene: TRBJ2-3; V gene: TRBV15; CDR3 protein: CATSRVGGDTQYF; CDR3 DNA: TGTGCCACCAGCAGAGTAGGGGGAGATACGCAGTATTTT
D gene: TRBD1; clone size: .; J gene: TRBJ1-2; V gene: TRBV13; CDR3 protein: CASSLGRGAGGYGYTF; CDR3 DNA: TGTGCCAGCAGCTTAGGCCGTGGTGCAGGGGGGTATGGCTACACCTTC
D gene: TRBD1; clone size: .; J gene: TRBJ2-3; V gene: TRBV28; CDR3 protein: CASSKLRDRADTQYF; CDR3 DNA: TGTGCCAGCAGTAAGCTCCGGGACAGGGCAGATACGCAGTATTTT
D gene: .; clone size: .; J gene: TRBJ2-1; V gene: TRBV7-2; CDR3 protein: CATPLGQEQFF; CDR3 DNA: TGTGCCACCCCACTCGGACAAGAACAGTTCTTC
D gene: TRBD2; clone size: .; J gene: TRBJ2-7; V gene: TRBV6-6; CDR3 protein: CASSYSGGGYEQYF; CDR3 DNA: TGTGCCAGCAGTTACTCGGGCGGGGGCTACGAGCAGTACTTC
D gene: TRBD2; clone size: .; J gene: TRBJ2-2; V gene: TRBV27; CDR3 protein: CASKRGLAYPGELFF; CDR3 DNA: TGTGCCAGTAAAAGGGGACTAGCATATCCCGGGGAGCTGTTTTTT
D gene: TRBD1; clone size: .; J gene: TRBJ2-7; V gene: TRBV7-6; CDR3 protein: CASSVTGTGAYEQYF; CDR3 DNA: TGTGCCAGCAGCGTCACCGGGACAGGCGCCTACGAGCAGTACTTC
D gene: TRBD2; clone size: .; J gene: TRBJ2-7; V gene: TRBV13; CDR3 protein: CASSRTSGAEEQYF; CDR3 DNA: TGTGCCAGCAGCAGGACTAGCGGGGCCGAAGAGCAGTACTTC
D gene: TRBD1; clone size: .; J gene: TRBJ1-2; V gene: TRBV6-1; CDR3 protein: CASSDPGQGARSGYTF; CDR3 DNA: TGTGCCAGCAGTGACCCCGGACAGGGGGCGCGGAGTGGCTACACCTTC
D gene: .; clone size: .; J gene: TRBJ2-1; V gene: TRBV11-2; CDR3 protein: CASSFNTAGTYEQFF; CDR3 DNA: TGTGCCAGCAGTTTCAATACTGCAGGTACCTATGAGCAGTTCTTC
D gene: .; clone size: .; J gene: TRBJ2-7; V gene: TRBV13; CDR3 protein: CASSLGRDWNYEQYF; CDR3 DNA: TGTGCCAGCAGCTTAGGCCGGGACTGGAACTACGAGCAGTACTTC
D gene: TRBD1; clone size: .; J gene: TRBJ1-4; V gene: TRBV5-1; CDR3 protein: CASSLAETQGEVEKLFF; CDR3 DNA: TGCGCCAGCAGCTTGGCAGAAACACAGGGGGAGGTTGAAAAACTGTTTTTT
D gene: .; clone size: .; J gene: TRBJ2-1; V gene: TRBV11-2; CDR3 protein: CASSLLVGSSYNEQFF; CDR3 DNA: TGTGCCAGCAGCTTACTTGTGGGGAGCTCCTACAATGAGCAGTTCTTC
D gene: .; clone size: few; J gene: TRBJ2-1; V gene: TRBV10-3; CDR3 protein: CAISESVTEIYNEQFF; CDR3 DNA: TGTGCCATCAGTGAGTCAGTGACGGAGATCTACAATGAGCAGTTCTTC
D gene: TRBD2; clone size: .; J gene: TRBJ2-5; V gene: TRBV5-4; CDR3 protein: CASSLDRGLEETQYF; CDR3 DNA: TGTGCCAGCAGCTTGGATAGGGGACTAGAAGAGACCCAGTACTTC
D gene: .; clone size: .; J gene: TRBJ1-4; V gene: TRBV7-9; CDR3 protein: CASSYTNRGEKLFF; CDR3 DNA: TGTGCCAGCAGCTACACAAACCGTGGCGAAAAACTGTTTTTT
D gene: TRBD1; clone size: .; J gene: TRBJ2-5; V gene: TRBV12-5; CDR3 protein: CASGLDPGQSQETQYF; CDR3 DNA: TGTGCTAGTGGCTTAGACCCGGGACAGTCCCAAGAGACCCAGTACTTC
D gene: .; clone size: .; J gene: TRBJ2-3; V gene: TRBV14; CDR3 protein: CASSFRETLTDTQYF; CDR3 DNA: TGTGCCAGCAGCTTTCGGGAGACTCTCACAGATACGCAGTATTTT
D gene: TRBD1; clone size: .; J gene: TRBJ1-4; V gene: TRBV7-9; CDR3 protein: CASSPRDSEFNEKLFF; CDR3 DNA: TGTGCCAGCAGCCCGCGGGACAGCGAGTTTAATGAAAAACTGTTTTTT
D gene: .; clone size: .; J gene: TRBJ1-1; V gene: TRBV7-9; CDR3 protein: CASSLLTGGVDTEAFF; CDR3 DNA: TGTGCCAGCAGCTTATTGACGGGGGGGGTTGACACTGAAGCTTTCTTT
D gene: TRBD2; clone size: .; J gene: TRBJ2-7; V gene: TRBV27; CDR3 protein: CASSSGTSSYEQYF; CDR3 DNA: TGTGCCAGCAGTTCCGGGACTAGCAGCTACGAGCAGTACTTC
D gene: TRBD2; clone size: once; J gene: TRBJ2-7; V gene: TRBV5-1; CDR3 protein: CASSSTSSGRSHEQYF; CDR3 DNA: TGCGCCAGCAGCTCAACTTCTAGCGGGAGGTCCCACGAGCAGTACTTC
D gene: TRBD2; clone size: .; J gene: TRBJ2-1; V gene: TRBV5-1; CDR3 protein: CASSQSGSTYNEQFF; CDR3 DNA: TGCGCCAGCAGCCAAAGCGGGAGTACCTACAATGAGCAGTTCTTC
D gene: TRBD1; clone size: .; J gene: TRBJ2-7; V gene: TRBV27; CDR3 protein: CASSPGTGGYEQYF; CDR3 DNA: TGTGCCAGCAGTCCCGGGACAGGGGGCTACGAGCAGTACTTC
D gene: .; clone size: .; J gene: TRBJ2-7; V gene: TRBV7-2; CDR3 protein: CASSRLSYEQYF; CDR3 DNA: TGTGCCAGCAGTCGTCTGAGCTACGAGCAGTACTTC
D gene: TRBD1; clone size: .; J gene: TRBJ2-5; V gene: TRBV2; CDR3 protein: CASAGDRGSSTQYF; CDR3 DNA: TGTGCCAGCGCTGGGGACAGGGGAAGTTCGACCCAGTACTTC
D gene: .; clone size: .; J gene: TRBJ1-4; V gene: TRBV27; CDR3 protein: CASSPFQLSSNEKLFF; CDR3 DNA: TGTGCCAGCAGTCCCTTCCAGTTATCTTCGAATGAAAAACTGTTTTTT
D gene: .; clone size: .; J gene: TRBJ2-3; V gene: TRBV29-1; CDR3 protein: CSVGQANTDTQYF; CDR3 DNA: TGCAGCGTTGGACAGGCGAACACAGATACGCAGTATTTT
D gene: TRBD1; clone size: .; J gene: TRBJ2-7; V gene: TRBV27; CDR3 protein: CASSLSNRGNEQYF; CDR3 DNA: TGTGCCAGCAGTTTATCGAACAGGGGGAACGAGCAGTACTTC
D gene: TRBD2; clone size: .; J gene: TRBJ2-7; V gene: TRBV15; CDR3 protein: CATSRVASGRFEQYF; CDR3 DNA: TGTGCCACCAGCAGAGTCGCTAGCGGGAGGTTCGAGCAGTACTTC